The 10 T cell receptor beta chains listed next were all sequenced from one sample in a study of blood T cell repertoires in COVID-19. The repertoire was sequenced with immunoSEQ multiplex PCR; TCRdb's copy has only in-frame clones and lacks some. This sample has a few hundred thousand clones, with about four fifths found just once. Input material: peripheral blood. The receptors shown here come from a woman aged 55-69 years with acute or convalescent COVID-19.

This chain links TRBV11-2 with TRBJ2-3; unclear D gene. The germline gives CDR1 SGHAT, CDR2 FQNNGV. This CDR3 is built from 16 residues. V lost 5 bases to trimming and J lost 0 bases, with 15 bases between them. DNA for the CDR3: TGTGCCAGCAGCCGCGTCGGTGGCGGAAGCACAGATACGCAGTATTTT. It is translated as CASSRVGGGSTDTQYF.

This chain links TRBV5-5 with TRBJ2-7; TRBD1 might be the D (5 bases). This CDR3 region has 13 residues. The germline gives CDR1 SGHKS, CDR2 YYEKEE (reference sequence). Trimming took 5 bases from V and 0 from J, leaving 9 bases between them. The CDR3 spells CASSRTSSYEQYF. In DNA, the CDR3 is TGTGCCAGCAGTCGGACAAGCTCCTACGAGCAGTACTTC.

This chain joins TRBV4-2 and TRBJ2-2, with 7 positions matching TRBD2. J lost 3 bases, V lost 3 bases, and 7 bases had no gene match. CDR3 length: 16 residues. CDR1 is LGHNA, CDR2 YNFKEQ, per germline. The CDR3 sequence is CASSQGTTGHTGELFF. The CDR3 DNA is TGTGCCAGCAGCCAGGGGACTACGGGACACACCGGGGAGCTGTTTTTT.

Regarding this clone: An end of the junction differs from the germline gene, which may be a read error. V usage is TRBV7-7 and J usage is TRBJ2-3; D may be TRBD2 (5 bases). The CDR3 runs 15 residues. The germline V gene has CDR1 SSHAT and CDR2 FNYEAQ (reference sequence). CDR3 sequence reads: CASSAGPTPVDTQYF. CDR3 sequence (DNA): TGTGCTAGCAGCGCGGGTCCAACTCCCGTAGATACGCAGTATTTT.

The V gene is TRBV9, the J gene TRBJ2-1, with D possibly TRBD2 on 5 matching bases. Germline-derived CDR1 and CDR2 are SGDLS and YYNGEE. This CDR3 contains 14 residues. V lost 4 bases and J 8 bases, leaving 16 bases between the germline ends. The CDR3 region has the DNA TGTGCCAGCAGCCCAGCTGTATACGGGGATGAGCAGTTCTTC. Translated: CASSPAVYGDEQFF.

The J gene is TRBJ1-2, the V gene TRBV9, with D perhaps matching TRBD1 (5 bases). Germline V CDR1 and CDR2: SGDLS, YYNGEE. The CDR3 has 15 residues. V was cut by 4 bases and J by 8 bases, with 21 bases left in between. CDR3 protein: CASSHGRSGGKGYTF. CDR3 bases: TGTGCCAGCAGCCACGGACGGAGCGGGGGAAAAGGCTACACCTTC.

V and J are TRBV30 and TRBJ1-1; D is ambiguous. Germline-derived CDR1 and CDR2 are GTSNPN and SVGIG (reference sequence). Trimming pared 1 base from V and 8 bases from J, leaving 5 bases between. The length of the CDR3 is 10 residues. The CDR3 spells CAWSGQEAFF. The CDR3 DNA reads as TGTGCCTGGAGTGGGCAGGAAGCTTTCTTT. Full variable domain (rest looked up from reference TRBV30 and TRBJ1-1): SQTIHQWPATLVQPVGSPLSLECTVEGTSNPNLYWYRQAAGRGLQLLFYSVGIGQISSEVPQNLSASRPQDRQFILSSKKLLLSDSGFYLCAWSGQEAFFGQGTRLTVV.

The chain has TRBV5-1 and TRBJ1-4; D may be TRBD1 (6 bases). The CDR3 covers 15 residues. Germline CDR1 reads SGHRS; CDR2 reads YFSETQ. With 0 bases removed from V and 4 bases from J, the gap between germline ends came to 10 bases. CDR3 sequence: CASSLAGQFNEKLFF. The CDR3 DNA is TGCGCCAGCAGCTTGGCCGGACAGTTTAATGAAAAACTGTTTTTT.

The count of this clone is one. The chain links TRBV5-4 to TRBJ2-1, with 15 bases that match TRBD2. Germline trimming cut 4 bases from V and 2 bases from J; bases unmatched to any gene: 4. This CDR3 comprises 17 residues. Germline CDR1 and CDR2: SGHNT and YYREEE (reference sequence). The CDR3 DNA sequence: TGTGCCAGCAGCAGGGGACTAGCGGGGGGCCCCTACAATGAGCAGTTCTTC. Residues: CASSRGLAGGPYNEQFF.

This chain connects TRBV30 to TRBJ2-1, with 10 nucleotides matching TRBD2. There are 14 residues in the CDR3. The ends lost 3 bases at V and 9 bases at J; junction bases unmatched: 8. Looked up from germline, CDR1 is GTSNPN and CDR2 is SVGIG (reference sequence). The CDR3 here is CAWRTSGINGEQFF. The DNA of the CDR3 is TGTGCCTGGAGAACTAGCGGGATTAACGGTGAGCAGTTCTTC.